Below are 10 T cell receptor beta chains sequenced from a single sample in a study of cytomegalovirus exposure and HLA in healthy donors. In the PCR, 60 Vbeta and 13 Jbeta primers were used. Data came from immunoSEQ multiplex PCR; TCRdb stores just in-frame clones and leaves some out. This sample carries about 200,000 clones, 76% of them seen once, and the ten largest clones take 0.63%. Sequenced sample: PBMCs. The source of these receptors is a young man in good health and CMV-seronegative.

There are many counts of this clone. The same CDR3 arises from other DNA sequences in this sample as well. The J gene is TRBJ1-2, the V gene TRBV5-4; D perhaps matches TRBD1 (6 bases). Trimming removed 0 bases at V and 2 bases at J, with 8 bases between. Germline values: CDR1 SGHNT, CDR2 YYREEE (reference sequence). The CDR3 has 14 residues. CDR3 protein: CASSLDRANYGYTF. The DNA for the CDR3 is TGTGCCAGCAGCTTGGACAGGGCCAACTATGGCTACACCTTC.

The chain carries TRBV30 and TRBJ2-7; 7 bases align to TRBD1. Germline values: CDR1 GTSNPN, CDR2 SVGIG (reference sequence). V lost 0 bases to trimming and J lost 3 bases; unmatched junction nucleotides: 5. The CDR3 extends over 14 amino acids. The CDR3 spells CAWSVRRQGYEQYF. CDR3 DNA sequence: TGTGCCTGGAGTGTACGGAGACAGGGCTACGAGCAGTACTTC.

The J gene is TRBJ1-2, the V gene TRBV25-1; unclear D gene. The V end lost 2 bases, the J end lost 0 bases, and 4 bases lay between the germline ends. The germline gives CDR1 MGHDK, CDR2 SYGVNS. This CDR3 comprises 13 residues. CDR3 in DNA: TGTGCCAGCAGTGAAACACCTAACTATGGCTACACCTTC. Amino acid sequence: CASSETPNYGYTF.

The J gene is TRBJ2-5, the V gene TRBV30; TRBD2 might be the D (5 bases). Trimming left V 5 bases short and J 5 bases short, with 21 bases between. Germline V gives CDR1 GTSNPN, CDR2 SVGIG (reference sequence). CDR3 size: 15 residues. The CDR3 loop reads CAWGVGAARGETQYF. DNA of the CDR3: TGTGCCTGGGGGGTGGGAGCGGCCCGAGGGGAGACCCAGTACTTC.

The genes are TRBV5-1 and TRBJ2-5; no definite D call. Germline V gives CDR1 SGHRS, CDR2 YFSETQ. The V end was cut by 0 bases, the J end by 5 bases, with 23 bases between. There are 18 residues in the CDR3. Here the CDR3 reads CASSLAGTIHAPSETQYF. Here the CDR3 DNA reads TGCGCCAGCAGCTTGGCGGGTACCATACACGCCCCAAGTGAGACCCAGTACTTC.

The chain is built from TRBV2 and TRBJ1-1; weak D call: TRBD1 (6 bases). V shed 2 bases and J shed 11 bases, with 15 bases lying between them. Per germline, CDR1 SNHLY and CDR2 FYNNEI. There are 13 residues in the CDR3. The CDR3 nucleotides read TGTGCCAGCAGTGAAAGACAGGAGGTCAGGGCTTTCTTT. Protein sequence: CASSERQEVRAFF.

The J gene is TRBJ1-1, the V gene TRBV10-3, with 9 positions matching TRBD1. The length of the CDR3 is 17 residues. Germline values: CDR1 ENHRY, CDR2 SYGVKD. V shed 4 bases, J shed 7 bases, and the junction held 16 bases outside the gene matches. The CDR3 region is CAISVLGQGRTGNEAFF. CDR3 DNA: TGTGCCATCAGTGTGTTGGGACAGGGAAGGACGGGAAATGAAGCTTTCTTT.

The V gene is TRBV5-1, the J gene TRBJ2-3; tentative D call: TRBD2 (6 bases). Germline-derived CDR1 and CDR2 are SGHRS and YFSETQ. This CDR3 contains 15 residues. The V gene lost 3 bases and the J gene lost 6 bases, with 17 bases spanning the gap. In DNA form, the CDR3 reads TGCGCCAGCAGCTCGGGAGCCCCGGGGTTGGATACGCAGTATTTT. This encodes CASSSGAPGLDTQYF.

This clone was picked up a small number of times. CDR3 nucleotide sequence: TGTGCCAGCAGTGTTGAACGACAATCGAACACTGAAGCTTTCTTT. This gives the protein CASSVERQSNTEAFF. This chain connects TRBV2 to TRBJ1-1, with unresolved D. The CDR3 consists of 15 residues. Germline assignment: CDR1 SNHLY and CDR2 FYNNEI. Between the trimmed V and J ends, which lost 4 bases and 1 base, there was a span of 13 bases. Complete variable domain (other parts from reference TRBV2 and TRBJ1-1): EPEVTQTPSHQVTQMGQEVILRCVPISNHLYFYWYRQILGQKVEFLVSFYNNEISEKSEIFDDQFSVERPDGSNFTLKIRSTKLEDSAMYFCASSVERQSNTEAFFGQGTRLTVV.

V gene TRBV18 combines with J gene TRBJ1-1; tentatively, D is TRBD1 (5 bases). V lost 4 bases and J lost 1, with 7 bases in between. Germline CDR1 reads KGHSH; CDR2 reads LQKENI. The CDR3 spans 13 residues. The CDR3, as DNA: TGTGCCAGCTCACTCGGACAGAACACTGAAGCTTTCTTT. Amino acid sequence: CASSLGQNTEAFF. The full variable domain, with the rest looked up from reference TRBV18 and TRBJ1-1, is NAGVMQNPRHLVRRRGQEARLRCSPMKGHSHVYWYRQLPEEGLKFMVYLQKENIIDESGMPKERFSAEFPKEGPSILRIQQVVRGDSAAYFCASSLGQNTEAFFGQGTRLTVV.